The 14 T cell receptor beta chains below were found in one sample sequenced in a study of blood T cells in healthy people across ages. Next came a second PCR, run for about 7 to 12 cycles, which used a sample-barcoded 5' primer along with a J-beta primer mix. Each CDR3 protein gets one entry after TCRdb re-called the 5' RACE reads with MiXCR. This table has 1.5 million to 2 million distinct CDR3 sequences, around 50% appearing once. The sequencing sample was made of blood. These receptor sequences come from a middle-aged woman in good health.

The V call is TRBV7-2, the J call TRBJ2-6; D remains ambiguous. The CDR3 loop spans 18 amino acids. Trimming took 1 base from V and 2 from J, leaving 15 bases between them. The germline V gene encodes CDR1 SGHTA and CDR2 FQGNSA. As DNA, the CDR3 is TGTGCCAGCAGCTTAGTACGGGCGCAGGTGGCTGGGGCCAACGTCCTGACTTTC. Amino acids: CASSLVRAQVAGANVLTF.

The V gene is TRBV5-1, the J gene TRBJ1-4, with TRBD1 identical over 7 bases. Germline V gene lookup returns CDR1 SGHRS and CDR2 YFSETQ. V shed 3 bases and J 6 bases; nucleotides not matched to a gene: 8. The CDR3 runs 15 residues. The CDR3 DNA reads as TGCGCCAGCAGCTCCACAGGGGACGGGTATGAAAAACTGTTTTTT. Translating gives CASSSTGDGYEKLFF.

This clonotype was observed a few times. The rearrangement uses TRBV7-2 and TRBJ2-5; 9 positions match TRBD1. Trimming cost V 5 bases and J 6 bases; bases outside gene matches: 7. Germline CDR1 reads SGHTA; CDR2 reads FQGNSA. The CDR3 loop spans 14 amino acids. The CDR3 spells CASSPDRGRKTQYF. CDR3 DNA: TGTGCCAGCAGCCCCGACAGGGGGAGGAAGACCCAGTACTTC.

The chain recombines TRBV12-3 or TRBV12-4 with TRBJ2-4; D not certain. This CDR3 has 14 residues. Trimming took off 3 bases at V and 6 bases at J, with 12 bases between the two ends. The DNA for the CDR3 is TGTGCCAGCAGTTTGATGGGGTTAAGAAACATTCAGTACTTC. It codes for CASSLMGLRNIQYF.

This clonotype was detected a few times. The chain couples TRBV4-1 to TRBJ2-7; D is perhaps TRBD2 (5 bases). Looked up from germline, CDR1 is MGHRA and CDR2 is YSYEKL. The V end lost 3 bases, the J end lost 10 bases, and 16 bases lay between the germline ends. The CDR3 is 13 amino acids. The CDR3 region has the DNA TGCGCCAGCAGCCACCAAGCGGTTGAAACCCAGTACTTC. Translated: CASSHQAVETQYF.

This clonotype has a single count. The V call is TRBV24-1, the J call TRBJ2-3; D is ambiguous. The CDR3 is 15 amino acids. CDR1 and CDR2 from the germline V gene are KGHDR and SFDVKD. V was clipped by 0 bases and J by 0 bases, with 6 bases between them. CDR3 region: CATSDLSTSTDTQYF. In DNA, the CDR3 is TGTGCCACCAGTGATTTGTCGACGAGCACAGATACGCAGTATTTT.

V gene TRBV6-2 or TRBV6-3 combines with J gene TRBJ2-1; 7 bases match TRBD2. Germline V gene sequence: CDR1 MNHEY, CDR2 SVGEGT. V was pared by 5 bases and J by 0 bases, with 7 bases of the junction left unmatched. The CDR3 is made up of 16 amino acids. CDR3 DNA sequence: TGTGCCAGCAGTGACTTAGCGGGCGTCTCCTACAATGAGCAGTTCTTC. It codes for CASSDLAGVSYNEQFF.

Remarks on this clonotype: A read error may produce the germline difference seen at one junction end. DNA for the CDR3: TGTGCCATCAGTCCGGGACAGGGGGATGGCTACGCCTTC. It is translated as CAISPGQGDGYAF. The chain couples TRBV10-3 to TRBJ1-2, with 11 bases matching TRBD1. This CDR3 comprises 13 residues. Germline CDR1 is ENHRY and CDR2 is SYGVKD.

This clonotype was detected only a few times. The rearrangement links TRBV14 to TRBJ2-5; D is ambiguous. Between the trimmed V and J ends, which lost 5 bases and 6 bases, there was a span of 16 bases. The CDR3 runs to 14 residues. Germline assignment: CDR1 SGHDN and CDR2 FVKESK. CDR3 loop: CASSFVGIRQTQYF. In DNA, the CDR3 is TGTGCCAGCAGCTTCGTGGGCATCCGACAGACCCAGTACTTC.

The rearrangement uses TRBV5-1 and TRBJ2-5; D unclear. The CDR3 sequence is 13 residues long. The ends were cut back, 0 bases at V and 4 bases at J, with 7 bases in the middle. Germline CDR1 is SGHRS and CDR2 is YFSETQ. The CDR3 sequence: CASSLDYAETQYF. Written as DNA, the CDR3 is TGCGCCAGCAGCTTGGACTACGCAGAGACCCAGTACTTC.

Written as DNA, the CDR3 is TGCGCCAGCAGCCAAGGCAAAGACAGGGACGTTGTGGACTACACCTTC. Amino acid sequence: CASSQGKDRDVVDYTF. The chain uses TRBV4-1 and TRBJ1-2, with 7 bases fitting TRBD1. CDR3 size: 16 residues. V was clipped by 1 base and J by 10 bases; unmatched bases: 15. The germline CDR1 and CDR2 sequences are MGHRA and YSYEKL.

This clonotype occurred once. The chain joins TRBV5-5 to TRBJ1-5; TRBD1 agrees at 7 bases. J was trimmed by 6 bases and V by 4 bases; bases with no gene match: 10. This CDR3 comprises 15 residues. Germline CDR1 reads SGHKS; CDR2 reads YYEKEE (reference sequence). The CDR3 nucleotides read TGTGCCAGCAGCCTAAGGGGGCAGGGGTCTCAGCCCCAGCATTTT. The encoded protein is CASSLRGQGSQPQHF. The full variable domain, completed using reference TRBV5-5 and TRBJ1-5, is DAGVTQSPTHLIKTRGQQVTLRCSPISGHKSVSWYQQVLGQGPQFIFQYYEKEERGRGNFPDRFSARQFPNYSSELNVNALLLGDSALYLCASSLRGQGSQPQHFGDGTRLSIL.

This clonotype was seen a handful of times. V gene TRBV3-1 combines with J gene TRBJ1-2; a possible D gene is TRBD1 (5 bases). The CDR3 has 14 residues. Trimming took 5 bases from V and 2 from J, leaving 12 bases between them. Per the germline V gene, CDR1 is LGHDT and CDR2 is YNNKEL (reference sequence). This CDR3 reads CASSADTANYGYTF. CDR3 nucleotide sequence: TGTGCCAGCAGCGCGGACACGGCAAACTATGGCTACACCTTC.

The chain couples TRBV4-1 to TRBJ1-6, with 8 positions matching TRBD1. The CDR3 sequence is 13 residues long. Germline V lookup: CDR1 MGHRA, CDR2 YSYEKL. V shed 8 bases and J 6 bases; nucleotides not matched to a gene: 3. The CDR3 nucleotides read TGCGCCAGCGTTGGACAGGGTAATTCACCCCTCCACTTT. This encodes CASVGQGNSPLHF.